This TCR beta chain is from a study of blood T cells in healthy people across ages. Looked up from germline, CDR1 is LGHNA and CDR2 is YSLEER. V gave up 1 base and J gave up 1 base, with 8 bases separating them. This CDR3 is built from 15 residues. Primers used in a second PCR of about 6 to 11 cycles were a sample-barcoded 5' primer and a J-beta primer mix. From the 5' RACE reads, TCRdb called clonotypes with MiXCR, one entry per CDR3 protein. This sample has some 1.5 million distinct CDR3 sequences, with around 40% found just once. The sequence came from a young woman in good health. Sample: blood. This sequence joins TRBV4-3 and TRBJ2-1; the D is unclear. The CDR3 DNA follows: TGCGCCAGCAGCCAAGGAACCCCGTCCTACAATGAGCAGTTCTTC. Protein sequence: CASSQGTPSYNEQFF.